This T cell receptor (beta chain) comes out of a study of blood T cell repertoires in COVID-19. Looked up from germline, CDR1 is GTSNPN and CDR2 is SVGIG (reference sequence). The CDR3 spans 14 residues. The germline V and J ends were trimmed by 4 bases and 4 bases, with 14 bases remaining between them. Repertoires were generated with immunoSEQ multiplex PCR, while TCRdb's copy carries only in-frame clones and drops some. The sample consists of 400,000 to 450,000 clones, approximately 92% of them appearing once. The material sequenced was PBMCs or T cells enriched from blood (not recorded which). The sequence was collected from a man aged 25-40 years who had recovered from COVID-19. The chain uses TRBV30 and TRBJ2-1; D is possibly TRBD1 (5 bases). The CDR3 bases are TGTGCCTGGAAGGACAAGGAAGTATACAATGAGCAGTTCTTC. This translates into CAWKDKEVYNEQFF.